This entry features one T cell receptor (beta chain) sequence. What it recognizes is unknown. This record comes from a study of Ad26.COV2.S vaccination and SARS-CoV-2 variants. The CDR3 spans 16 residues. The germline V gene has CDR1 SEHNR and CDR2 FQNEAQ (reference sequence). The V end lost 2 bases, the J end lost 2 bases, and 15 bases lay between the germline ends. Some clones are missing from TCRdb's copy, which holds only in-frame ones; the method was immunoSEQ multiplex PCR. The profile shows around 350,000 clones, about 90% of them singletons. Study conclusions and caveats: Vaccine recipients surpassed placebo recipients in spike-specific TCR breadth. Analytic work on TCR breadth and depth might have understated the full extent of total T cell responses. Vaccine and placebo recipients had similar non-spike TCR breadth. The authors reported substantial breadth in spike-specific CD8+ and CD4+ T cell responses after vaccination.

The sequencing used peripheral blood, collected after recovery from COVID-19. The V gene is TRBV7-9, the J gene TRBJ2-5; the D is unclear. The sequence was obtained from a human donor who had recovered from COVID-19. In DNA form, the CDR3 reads TGTGCCAGCAGCTTAACGTCCGGACGGCAACAAGAGACCCAGTACTTC. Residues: CASSLTSGRQQETQYF.